A single T cell receptor beta chain is shown here with its context. The target of this receptor is not known. Nothing much larger sits one base from this clone, and base qualities are not available. The entry originates in a study of CD49a tissue-resident CD8 T cells in human skin (dated by TCRdb to 2015 to 2018). Study-wide context: Subsets of tissue-resident memory CD8+ T cells in human skin, defined by their expression of CD49a, CD69 and CD103, were what the study examined.

Library generation was performed with the immunoSEQ multiplex PCR assay. From the authors' description of their analysis: Across the sorted blood, dermal and epidermal CD8+ T cell populations, TCR V beta family usage frequencies were compared. Not all clones reach the TCRdb copy of this immuneACCESS table, which keeps in-frame sequences only. Checked studies attribute under half of the gap to unresolved V genes and leave the rest unexplained. The DNA was the basis for D and trimming; V, J and clone size are from that table. The sample table lists about 1,500 clones, about 68% of them with a count of one. The ten top clones hold about 30% of the sample. In sorted CD8+ T cells obtained from the blood, dermis and epidermis of 5 or 6 healthy donors, TCR beta CDR3 regions were analysed. Both blood and skin samples were provided by each TCR-sequenced donor, and all TCR-sequenced donors were healthy individuals. CD8+ T cell populations were isolated by sorting before TCR beta sequencing.

The CDR3 spans 15 residues, from the cysteine through the phenylalanine. Only CDR3 DNA is held: 45 bases, read in frame from base 1. As encoded in the germline V gene, CDR1 is MDHEN while CDR2 is SYDVKM. V has 6 bases trimmed and J has 6 bases trimmed; junction bases matching no gene number 9. Sequencing input: CLA- CD8+ effector memory T cells sorted from blood. The clonotype comes from a human donor in good health. Recombination linked TRBV28 to TRBJ2-3, with TRBD2 matching 10 junction bases. The CDR3 protein sequence reads: CASSGLAAGQDTQYF. The base sequence is TGTGCCAGCAGCGGACTAGCGGCAGGCCAGGATACGCAGTATTTT. The variable domain in full, with residues beyond the CDR3 obtained from the reference TRBV28 and TRBJ2-3 genes, is DVKVTQSSRYLVKRTGEKVFLECVQDMDHENMFWYRQDPGLGLRLIYFSYDVKMKEKGDIPEGYSVSREKKERFSLILESASTNQTSMYLCASSGLAAGQDTQYFGPGTRLTVL.